This T cell receptor (beta chain) was identified in a study of T cells in Graves' hyperthyroidism and ophthalmopathy. TCR beta CDR3 region amplification was performed from RNA transcripts. The TCR CDR3 was amplified in a first-round RT-PCR using the HTBI primer set. TCRdb re-called the multiplex PCR reads through MiXCR, storing one row per CDR3 protein. The sample contains around 300,000 distinct CDR3 sequences, roughly 13% of which appear only once. The CDR3 covers 12 residues. V was trimmed by 5 bases and J by 1 base, leaving 6 bases between them. The germline gives CDR1 MNHEY, CDR2 SMNVEV (reference sequence). This clonotype was detected ten times or more. Clinical symptoms, serum thyroxine, TRAb, thyroid ultrasound and orbital computed tomography established diagnosis.

The specimen sequenced was blood. The V call is TRBV27, the J call TRBJ2-7, with D unresolved. The sequence was collected from a woman in her thirties with Graves' hyperthyroidism. DNA for the CDR3: TGTGCCAGCAGTCGTACATCCTACGAGCAGTACTTC. Its translation is CASSRTSYEQYF.